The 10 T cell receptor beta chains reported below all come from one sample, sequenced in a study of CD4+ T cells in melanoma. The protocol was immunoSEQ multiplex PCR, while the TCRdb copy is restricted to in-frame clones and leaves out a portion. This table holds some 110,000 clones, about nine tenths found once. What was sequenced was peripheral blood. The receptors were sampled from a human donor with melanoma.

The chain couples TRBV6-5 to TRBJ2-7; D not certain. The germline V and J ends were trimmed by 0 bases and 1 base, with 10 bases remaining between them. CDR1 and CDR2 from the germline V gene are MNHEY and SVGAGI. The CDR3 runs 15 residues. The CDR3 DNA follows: TGTGCCAGCAGTTACTCCGGTGGGGTGTCCTACGAGCAGTACTTC. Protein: CASSYSGGVSYEQYF.

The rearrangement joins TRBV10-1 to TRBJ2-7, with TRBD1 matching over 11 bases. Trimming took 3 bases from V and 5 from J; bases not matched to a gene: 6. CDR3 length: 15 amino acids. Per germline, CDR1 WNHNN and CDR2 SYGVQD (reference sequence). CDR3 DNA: TGCGCCAGCAGTGACCGGGACAGGGGGGGCCACGAGCAGTACTTC. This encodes CASSDRDRGGHEQYF.

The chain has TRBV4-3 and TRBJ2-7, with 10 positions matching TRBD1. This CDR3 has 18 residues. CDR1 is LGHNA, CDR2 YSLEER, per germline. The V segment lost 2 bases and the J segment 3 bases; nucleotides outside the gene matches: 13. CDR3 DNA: TGCGCCAGCAGCCAAAGGCTTATCCCCGGGACAGGGGTCTACGAGCAGTACTTC. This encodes CASSQRLIPGTGVYEQYF.

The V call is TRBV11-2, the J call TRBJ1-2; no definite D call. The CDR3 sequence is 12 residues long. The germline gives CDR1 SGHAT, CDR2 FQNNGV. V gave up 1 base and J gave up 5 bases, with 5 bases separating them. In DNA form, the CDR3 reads TGTGCCAGCAGCTTAGGCGGGTATGGCTACACCTTC. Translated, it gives CASSLGGYGYTF.

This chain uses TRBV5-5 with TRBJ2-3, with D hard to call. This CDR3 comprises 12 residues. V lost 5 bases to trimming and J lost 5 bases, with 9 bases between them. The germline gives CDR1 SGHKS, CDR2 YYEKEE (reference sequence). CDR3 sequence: CASRLWGDTQYF. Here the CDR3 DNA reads TGTGCCAGCAGGTTGTGGGGAGATACGCAGTATTTT.

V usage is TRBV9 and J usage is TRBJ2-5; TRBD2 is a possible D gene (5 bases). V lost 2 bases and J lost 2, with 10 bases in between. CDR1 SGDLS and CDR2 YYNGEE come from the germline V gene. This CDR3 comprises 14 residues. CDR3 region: CASSVREFQETQYF. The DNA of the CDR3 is TGTGCCAGCAGCGTTCGGGAATTTCAAGAGACCCAGTACTTC.

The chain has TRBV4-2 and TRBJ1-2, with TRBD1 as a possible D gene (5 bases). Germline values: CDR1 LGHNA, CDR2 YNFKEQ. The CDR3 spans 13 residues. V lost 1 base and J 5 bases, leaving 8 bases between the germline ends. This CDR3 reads CASSQGPGYGYTF. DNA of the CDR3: TGTGCCAGCAGCCAAGGTCCAGGGTATGGCTACACCTTC.

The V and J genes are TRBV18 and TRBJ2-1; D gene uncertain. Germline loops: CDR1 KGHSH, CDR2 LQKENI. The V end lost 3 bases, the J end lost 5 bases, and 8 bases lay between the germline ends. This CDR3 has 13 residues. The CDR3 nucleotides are TGTGCCAGCTCACCTACGACAAACAATGAGCAGTTCTTC. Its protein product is CASSPTTNNEQFF.

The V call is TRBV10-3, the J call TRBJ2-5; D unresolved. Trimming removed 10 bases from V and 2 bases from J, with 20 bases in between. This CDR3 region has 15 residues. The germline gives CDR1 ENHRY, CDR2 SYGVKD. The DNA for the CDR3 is TGTGCCACTAACCCGGGCCCTGGGTTACAAGAGACCCAGTACTTC. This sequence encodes CATNPGPGLQETQYF.

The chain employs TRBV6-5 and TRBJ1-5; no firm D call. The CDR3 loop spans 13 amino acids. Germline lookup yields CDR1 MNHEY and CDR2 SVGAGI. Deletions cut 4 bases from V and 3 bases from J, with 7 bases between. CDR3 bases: TGTGCCAGCAGTTCTCAGGCCAATCAGCCCCAGCATTTT. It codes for CASSSQANQPQHF.